This T cell receptor (beta chain) was captured by sequencing in a study of blood T cell repertoires in COVID-19. Study-wide background: The study drew acute and convalescent COVID-19 samples from the United States, Italy and Spain.

The CDR3 length is 13 residues. The V gene end was trimmed by 6 bases and the J gene end by 6 bases; junction bases not matched to a gene: 9. The germline V gene encodes CDR1 SQVTM and CDR2 ANQGSEA. Those who participated ranged in age from roughly 18 to 90 years and resided in 24 US areas. Participant-reported clinical history was the basis for cohort assignment. In Cohort 3, a recovered donor had either two negative PCRs, clearance, or symptom resolution. Libraries were prepared by immunoSEQ multiplex PCR; TCRdb keeps only in-frame clonotypes and omits some of them. Of over 250,000 clones listed, 88% were seen once; the top ten hold around 1%.

This clonotype was obtained from a woman in her 30s who had recovered from COVID-19. This chain joins TRBV29-1 and TRBJ2-7, with TRBD2 identical over 9 bases. Sequencing was done on a sample of PBMCs or T cells enriched from blood (not recorded which). CDR3 sequence: CSVGGRAVSEQYF. CDR3 bases: TGCAGCGTCGGCGGGAGGGCCGTATCCGAGCAGTACTTC.